This T cell receptor (beta chain) comes out of a study of T cells in tuberculosis. For the study at large: Sequenced TCRs come from CD1B-GMM tetramer-binding T cells. IGRA-negative adolescents, IGRA-positive adolescents with latent tuberculosis and adults with active tuberculosis formed this South African cohort. Study-wide points: Shorter CDR3-alpha in active tuberculosis partly drove smaller distances. Classification accuracy was approximately 85% (AUROC approximately 0.89) with the GMM-specific repertoire.

Measured with immunoSEQ multiplex PCR; TCRdb has only the in-frame clones, and not every one. The data hold 30,000 to 40,000 clones, with under 98% observed a single time. The sample holds one count of this clone. Its matching antigen is unknown. The ends were cut back, 2 bases at V and 3 bases at J, with 11 bases in the middle. Per germline, CDR1 SGHTA and CDR2 FQGNSA. The CDR3 totals 15 residues. The clonotype comes from a donor between 10 and 35 years old with latent tuberculosis or without tuberculosis infection. Material for sequencing was PBMCs. The chain links TRBV7-2 to TRBJ2-1; D is possibly TRBD2 (6 bases). The chain's CDR3 is CASSLYAGNYNEQFF. The CDR3 bases are TGTGCCAGCAGCTTATATGCGGGAAACTACAATGAGCAGTTCTTC.